This paragraph covers one T cell receptor (beta chain) sequence. This sample is part of a study of blood T cell repertoires in COVID-19. Study-level background: Acute and convalescent COVID-19 specimens originated in the United States, Italy and Spain. T cells, B-cell-depleted T cells, or PBMCs supplied cDNA or gDNA.

Original processing methods: Amplification of reference gene primers provided the estimated nucleated cell counts. Assay: immunoSEQ multiplex PCR; the TCRdb copy retains only in-frame clones and omits some. V, J and clone size are taken as reported in that table, and D and trimming were inferred from the DNA itself. The table includes 110,000 to 150,000 clones, 84% detected once. The V gene lost 3 bases and the J gene lost 2 bases, with 16 bases spanning the gap. Per the germline V gene, CDR1 is DFQATT and CDR2 is SNEGSKA (reference sequence). This CDR3 is built from 15 residues. The genes are TRBV20-1 and TRBJ2-5; maybe TRBD2 (5 bases). The TCR originated in a human donor in a cohort sampled during active COVID-19. Sequencing was carried out using peripheral blood. The CDR3 DNA reads TGCAGTGCTAGTGAGGGTAGCGACGCACAAGAGACCCAGTACTTC. Translation gives CSASEGSDAQETQYF.